Below are 14 T cell receptor beta chains sequenced from a single sample in a study of T cell responses to AZD1222 COVID-19 vaccine. Assay used: immunoSEQ multiplex PCR; TCRdb lists only in-frame clones, some missing. The sample has 100,000 to 150,000 clones; about 79% are singletons. The specimen comprised peripheral blood, sampled 28 days after the second AZD1222 dose. The receptors shown here come from an adult who received the AZD1222 COVID-19 vaccine.

In its sample, this clone was seen once. The chain recombines TRBV9 with TRBJ1-2, with D perhaps matching TRBD1 (5 bases). Trimming stripped 0 bases from V and 4 bases from J, with 10 bases between. Germline loops: CDR1 SGDLS, CDR2 YYNGEE. The CDR3 extends over 14 amino acids. CDR3 sequence: CASSVDQGAYGYTF. The DNA for the CDR3 is TGTGCCAGCAGCGTAGATCAGGGCGCCTATGGCTACACCTTC.

The rearrangement joins TRBV21-1 to TRBJ2-3; the table names TRBD2, a call not compared with the DNA. TRBV21-1 is marked as a pseudogene. This CDR3 is 17 amino acids long. The CDR3: CASSKPLAGGRTDTQYF. The DNA of the CDR3 is TGTGCCAGCAGCAAACCCCTAGCGGGGGGAAGGACAGATACGCAGTATTTT.

The gene calls are TRBV6-1 and TRBJ1-1; D is ambiguous. Germline loops: CDR1 MNHNS, CDR2 SASEGT. The CDR3 extends over 17 amino acids. The V end lost 2 bases, the J end lost 3 bases, and 19 bases lay between the germline ends. CDR3 nucleotide sequence: TGTGCCAGCAGTGAACCCACCGACTTAGGGAGGTACACTGAAGCTTTCTTT. It translates to CASSEPTDLGRYTEAFF.

J is TRBJ1-5 and V is TRBV3-1 (or the pseudogene TRBV3-2); TRBD1 matches 11 bases. The germline V gene has CDR1 LGHDT and CDR2 YNNKEL (reference sequence). Trimming at V came to 4 bases and at J to 7 bases, leaving 0 bases not matched to a gene. The CDR3 has 13 residues. The chain's CDR3 is CASSRDRGQPQHF. The DNA for the CDR3 is TGTGCCAGCAGCCGGGACAGGGGGCAGCCCCAGCATTTT.

Here the CDR3 DNA reads TGTGCCAGCAGCCCCGGCTTTTTAGCGGGGGGGCTCGGTACGCAGTATTTT. Translating gives CASSPGFLAGGLGTQYF. The chain employs TRBV28 and TRBJ2-3; TRBD2 matches at 11 bases. Trimming removed 6 bases from V and 8 bases from J; junction bases left unmatched: 16. CDR3 length equals 17 residues. The germline V gene encodes CDR1 MDHEN and CDR2 SYDVKM. The variable domain in full, completed from reference TRBV28 and TRBJ2-3, reads DVKVTQSSRYLVKRTGEKVFLECVQDMDHENMFWYRQDPGLGLRLIYFSYDVKMKEKGDIPEGYSVSREKKERFSLILESASTNQTSMYLCASSPGFLAGGLGTQYFGPGTRLTVL.

This clone was seen only a few times. V gene TRBV5-1 combines with J gene TRBJ2-1; 9 nucleotides match TRBD1. The germline gives CDR1 SGHRS, CDR2 YFSETQ. This CDR3 contains 14 residues. V lost 5 bases, J lost 12 bases, and 12 bases stayed unmatched. The CDR3 coding sequence is TGCGCCAGCAGTTCGACCGGGACAGGGATGACGCAGTTCTTC. Its protein is CASSSTGTGMTQFF.

This clone was found a few times. This chain uses TRBV12-3 or TRBV12-4 with TRBJ1-5; D is unresolved. V was pared by 7 bases and J by 5 bases, with 9 bases between. The CDR3 is 12 amino acids. CDR3 protein: CASTYNDQPQHF. CDR3 in DNA: TGTGCCAGCACCTATAACGATCAGCCCCAGCATTTT.

CDR3 residues: CASSLGQNGYTF. The CDR3 DNA reads TGTGCCAGCAGCTTGGGACAGAATGGCTACACCTTC. This sequence joins TRBV5-6 and TRBJ1-2; D is perhaps TRBD1 (5 bases). Trimming left V 0 bases short and J 6 bases short, with 6 bases between. This CDR3 spans 12 amino acids. In germline, CDR1 is SGHDT, CDR2 YYEEEE. The whole variable domain, remainder taken from reference TRBV5-6 and TRBJ1-2, is DAGVTQSPTHLIKTRGQQVTLRCSPKSGHDTVSWYQQALGQGPQFIFQYYEEEERQRGNFPDRFSGHQFPNYSSELNVNALLLGDSALYLCASSLGQNGYTFGSGTRLTVV.

The chain combines TRBV18 with TRBJ2-2; D unresolved. This CDR3 region has 13 residues. The V and J ends lost 2 bases and 3 bases respectively, with 4 bases between them. Looked up from germline, CDR1 is KGHSH and CDR2 is LQKENI. The CDR3: CASSPSHTGELFF. CDR3 in DNA: TGTGCCAGCTCACCAAGTCACACCGGGGAGCTGTTTTTT.

V usage is TRBV7-6 and J usage is TRBJ2-7, with D perhaps TRBD1 (7 bases). V lost 1 base to trimming and J lost 7 bases, with 20 bases between them. This CDR3 has 16 amino acids. The germline V gene encodes CDR1 SGHVS and CDR2 FNYEAQ. CDR3 in amino acids: CASSLGGRGASGEQYF. The DNA of the CDR3 is TGTGCCAGCAGCTTAGGTGGCAGGGGGGCTTCGGGTGAGCAGTACTTC. The full variable domain, its missing parts supplied by reference TRBV7-6 and TRBJ2-7, is GAGVSQSPRYKVTKRGQDVALRCDPISGHVSLYWYRQALGQGPEFLTYFNYEAQQDKSGLPNDRFSAERPEGSISTLTIQRTEQRDSAMYRCASSLGGRGASGEQYFGPGTRLTVT.

The chain uses TRBV20-1 and TRBJ2-5, with unresolved D. CDR3 length equals 12 residues. Germline V gene sequence: CDR1 DFQATT, CDR2 SNEGSKA (reference sequence). The V and J ends lost 3 bases and 5 bases respectively, with 10 bases between them. The DNA of the CDR3 is TGCAGTGCTAGTCCCGACCCGGAGACCCAGTACTTC. Translating it yields CSASPDPETQYF.

In this sample, this clone turned up a few times. The chain uses TRBV7-2 and TRBJ2-5, with 7 positions matching TRBD2. The CDR3 is 14 residues long. With 5 bases clipped from V and 7 bases from J, the junction kept 10 bases outside the gene matches. Per germline, CDR1 SGHTA and CDR2 FQGNSA. The CDR3 loop is CASSLISGGGTQYF. In DNA, the CDR3 is TGTGCCAGCAGCCTAATCAGTGGGGGGGGGACCCAGTACTTC.

This sequence joins TRBV27 and TRBJ1-2; possible D gene TRBD1, 6 bases. Germline V gene data show CDR1 as MNHEY and CDR2 as SMNVEV (reference sequence). CDR3 size: 16 residues. V was cut by 0 bases and J by 4 bases, with 15 bases left in between. This CDR3 is CASSLSSGGGFYGYTF. The CDR3 nucleotides are TGTGCCAGCAGTTTATCATCTGGGGGGGGCTTCTATGGCTACACCTTC.

The V gene is TRBV6-6, the J gene TRBJ1-5; D is unclear. The germline V gene encodes CDR1 MNHNY and CDR2 SVGAGI (reference sequence). The CDR3 length is 12 residues. Trimming left V 6 bases short and J 6 bases short, with 9 bases between. The CDR3 DNA follows: TGTGCCAGCAGCGTGTCCGGTCAGCCCCAGCATTTT. It translates to CASSVSGQPQHF.